Below, 7 T cell receptor beta chains from the same sample are listed, as sequenced in a study of cytotoxic CD8 clonotypes in ibrutinib-treated CLL. Profiled with immunoSEQ multiplex PCR; TCRdb holds only in-frame clones, not every one. Of over 100,000 clones listed, approximately 85% were seen once; the top ten hold under 2.5%. This sample comprised PBMCs, obtained after 24 months of ibrutinib treatment. Source of these receptors: a human donor with chronic lymphocytic leukemia.

This clone was seen a handful of times. The CDR3 coding sequence is TGTGCCAGCATGACCGAGGGACTAGCGCGGACCGGGGAGCTGTTTTTT. It translates to CASMTEGLARTGELFF. The rearrangement joins TRBV27 to TRBJ2-2, with TRBD2 matching 10 bases. The CDR3 totals 16 residues. CDR1 MNHEY and CDR2 SMNVEV come from the germline V gene (reference sequence). The V segment lost 7 bases and the J segment 5 bases; nucleotides outside the gene matches: 10.

The J gene is TRBJ1-1, the V gene TRBV7-3; 8 nucleotides align to TRBD1. CDR1 is SGHTA and CDR2 is FQGTGA in the germline V gene. V shed 4 bases, J shed 1 base, and the junction held 2 bases outside the gene matches. The CDR3 consists of 14 residues. The CDR3 loop is CASSSGQGNTEAFF. DNA for the CDR3: TGTGCCAGCAGCTCAGGACAGGGGAACACTGAAGCTTTCTTT.

The J gene is TRBJ1-3, the V gene TRBV7-2, with TRBD1 matching over 7 bases. The CDR3 has 17 residues. CDR1 is SGHTA and CDR2 is FQGNSA in the germline V gene. J lost 2 bases, V lost 5 bases, and 12 bases had no gene match. CDR3 sequence reads: CASSTDRSLSTGNTIYF. The CDR3 nucleotides read TGTGCCAGCAGCACGGACAGGTCCCTTTCCACTGGAAACACCATATATTTT.

The rearrangement uses TRBV19 and TRBJ2-5, with 8 bases matching TRBD1. J lost 4 bases, V lost 3 bases, and 4 bases had no gene match. Germline-derived CDR1 and CDR2 are LNHDA and SQIVND (reference sequence). The CDR3 covers 14 residues. CDR3 DNA sequence: TGTGCCAGTAGTATTCAGGGGGCGGGAGAGACCCAGTACTTC. Protein: CASSIQGAGETQYF.

V usage is TRBV5-1 and J usage is TRBJ2-3, with no clear D. V lost 0 bases and J 4 bases, leaving 3 bases between the germline ends. Germline CDR1 and CDR2: SGHRS and YFSETQ. This CDR3 comprises 12 residues. CDR3 amino acids: CASSLVPDTQYF. The CDR3 region has the DNA TGCGCCAGCAGCTTGGTACCAGATACGCAGTATTTT.

The chain's CDR3 is CASDRSGGRAFF. CDR3 nucleotides: TGTGCCAGCGATCGTTCAGGGGGGAGAGCTTTCTTT. V usage is TRBV6-5 and J usage is TRBJ1-1; TRBD1 matches at 7 bases. V gave up 8 bases and J gave up 10 bases; unmatched junction bases: 10. The germline gives CDR1 MNHEY, CDR2 SVGAGI. This CDR3 is 12 amino acids long.

The chain joins TRBV7-2 to TRBJ1-3; TRBD1 matches 9 bases. Germline CDR1 reads SGHTA; CDR2 reads FQGNSA. The length of the CDR3 is 17 residues. Germline trimming cut 3 bases from V and 0 bases from J; bases unmatched to any gene: 6. Written as DNA, the CDR3 is TGTGCCAGCAGCTTCGGGACAGGGTACTCCTCTGGAAACACCATATATTTT. It yields the protein CASSFGTGYSSGNTIYF.